This is a list of T cell receptor beta chains from one sample in a study of blood T cell repertoires in COVID-19. Sequencing used immunoSEQ multiplex PCR; TCRdb keeps in-frame clones, though not all of them. The sample includes approximately 70,000 clones, 80% to 95% of them seen just once. Specimen: peripheral blood. The receptors were sampled from a man between 50 and 59 years old with COVID-19, enrolled during active disease. Each CDR3 is given with its conserved first and last residue. Each record gives: J gene, V gene, D gene, clone size, CDR3 DNA, CDR3 protein. A D gene is named only where the DNA matches it firmly. Clone sizes are given selectively: once, few, many, or a class where the clone is expanded.

>TRBJ1-5|TRBV7-6|.|once
TGTGCCAGCAGCTTAGAAAGGGGTAGCAATCAGCCCCAGCATTTT
CASSLERGSNQPQHF
>TRBJ2-5|TRBV3-1/TRBV3-2|.|.
TGTGCCAGCAGCCGCCAGGGACAAGAGACCCAGTACTTC
CASSRQGQETQYF
>TRBJ1-1|TRBV19|TRBD1|once
TGTGCCAGTACCCAAAACCCCCAGGGGGCCACTGAAGCTTTCTTT
CASTQNPQGATEAFF
>TRBJ2-7|TRBV29-1|.|.
TGCAGCGTTGAAGATCTTACCTACGAGCAGTACTTC
CSVEDLTYEQYF
>TRBJ1-1|TRBV7-9|.|.
TGTGCCAGCAGCTTAGGTCGAGGAGGTCGGGACACTGAAGCTTTCTTT
CASSLGRGGRDTEAFF
>TRBJ1-1|TRBV7-9|TRBD1|few
TGTGCCAGCAGCACAAGACAGGGCACTGAAGCTTTCTTT
CASSTRQGTEAFF
>TRBJ2-2|TRBV9|TRBD2|.
TGTGCCAGCGAGGAAACTAGCGGGCCGAACACCGGGGAGCTGTTTTTT
CASEETSGPNTGELFF
>TRBJ1-5|TRBV6-2/TRBV6-3|TRBD1|.
TGTGCCAGCAGCCGGGGACAGGGGGGATACCAGCCCCAGCATTTT
CASSRGQGGYQPQHF
>TRBJ2-7|TRBV29-1|TRBD2|.
TGCAGCGGGCGGACTAGCGAATCCTCCTACGAGCAGTACTTC
CSGRTSESSYEQYF
>TRBJ2-2|TRBV29-1|TRBD1|.
TGCAGCGTGGATAACCGGGACAGGGGGAACGGGGGGGAGCTGTTTTTT
CSVDNRDRGNGGELFF
>TRBJ2-1|TRBV6-4|.|.
TGTGCCAGCAGGAGGGGAGGAGGGGACAATGAGCAGTTCTTC
CASRRGGGDNEQFF
>TRBJ1-4|TRBV27|.|.
TGTGCCAGCAGCAGGGATGGGACTAATGAAAAACTGTTTTTT
CASSRDGTNEKLFF
>TRBJ2-2|TRBV28|TRBD2|.
TGTGCCAGCAGAATAGCGGGAGGGCCCGGGGAGCTGTTTTTT
CASRIAGGPGELFF
>TRBJ2-5|TRBV27|TRBD1|.
TGTGCCAGCAGTTCGACAGGGGAGGAAGAGACCCAGTACTTC
CASSSTGEEETQYF
>TRBJ1-4|TRBV18|TRBD1|.
TGTGCCAGCTCACCGAACAGGGGGCAAGATGAAAAACTGTTTTTT
CASSPNRGQDEKLFF
>TRBJ2-7|TRBV10-3|TRBD2|.
TGTGCCATCAGCCCCCCAGCGGGAGGAAGGCAGTACTTC
CAISPPAGGRQYF
>TRBJ1-6|TRBV5-4|.|once
TGTGCCAGCAGCCCCGGGACAACCGATAATTCACCCCTCCACTTT
CASSPGTTDNSPLHF
>TRBJ2-2|TRBV19|.|.
TGTGCCAGCAGAATAGGGGGGAGGGCCGGGGAGCTGTTTTTT
CASRIGGRAGELFF
>TRBJ2-5|TRBV19|.|.
TGTGCCAGTAGTGCGCCGGGACATACTCAAGAGACCCAGTACTTC
CASSAPGHTQETQYF